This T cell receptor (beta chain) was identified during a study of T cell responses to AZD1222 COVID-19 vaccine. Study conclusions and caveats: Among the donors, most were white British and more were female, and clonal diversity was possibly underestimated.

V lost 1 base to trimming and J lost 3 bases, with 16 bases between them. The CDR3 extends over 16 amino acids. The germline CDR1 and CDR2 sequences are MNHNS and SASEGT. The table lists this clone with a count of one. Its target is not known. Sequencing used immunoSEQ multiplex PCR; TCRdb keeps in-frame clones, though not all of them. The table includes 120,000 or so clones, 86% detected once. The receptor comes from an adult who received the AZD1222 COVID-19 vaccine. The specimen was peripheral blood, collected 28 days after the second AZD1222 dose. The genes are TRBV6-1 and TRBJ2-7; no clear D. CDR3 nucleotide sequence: TGTGCCAGCAGTGAAGACCGGGCCAGTAGAATCTACGAGCAGTACTTC. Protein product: CASSEDRASRIYEQYF.